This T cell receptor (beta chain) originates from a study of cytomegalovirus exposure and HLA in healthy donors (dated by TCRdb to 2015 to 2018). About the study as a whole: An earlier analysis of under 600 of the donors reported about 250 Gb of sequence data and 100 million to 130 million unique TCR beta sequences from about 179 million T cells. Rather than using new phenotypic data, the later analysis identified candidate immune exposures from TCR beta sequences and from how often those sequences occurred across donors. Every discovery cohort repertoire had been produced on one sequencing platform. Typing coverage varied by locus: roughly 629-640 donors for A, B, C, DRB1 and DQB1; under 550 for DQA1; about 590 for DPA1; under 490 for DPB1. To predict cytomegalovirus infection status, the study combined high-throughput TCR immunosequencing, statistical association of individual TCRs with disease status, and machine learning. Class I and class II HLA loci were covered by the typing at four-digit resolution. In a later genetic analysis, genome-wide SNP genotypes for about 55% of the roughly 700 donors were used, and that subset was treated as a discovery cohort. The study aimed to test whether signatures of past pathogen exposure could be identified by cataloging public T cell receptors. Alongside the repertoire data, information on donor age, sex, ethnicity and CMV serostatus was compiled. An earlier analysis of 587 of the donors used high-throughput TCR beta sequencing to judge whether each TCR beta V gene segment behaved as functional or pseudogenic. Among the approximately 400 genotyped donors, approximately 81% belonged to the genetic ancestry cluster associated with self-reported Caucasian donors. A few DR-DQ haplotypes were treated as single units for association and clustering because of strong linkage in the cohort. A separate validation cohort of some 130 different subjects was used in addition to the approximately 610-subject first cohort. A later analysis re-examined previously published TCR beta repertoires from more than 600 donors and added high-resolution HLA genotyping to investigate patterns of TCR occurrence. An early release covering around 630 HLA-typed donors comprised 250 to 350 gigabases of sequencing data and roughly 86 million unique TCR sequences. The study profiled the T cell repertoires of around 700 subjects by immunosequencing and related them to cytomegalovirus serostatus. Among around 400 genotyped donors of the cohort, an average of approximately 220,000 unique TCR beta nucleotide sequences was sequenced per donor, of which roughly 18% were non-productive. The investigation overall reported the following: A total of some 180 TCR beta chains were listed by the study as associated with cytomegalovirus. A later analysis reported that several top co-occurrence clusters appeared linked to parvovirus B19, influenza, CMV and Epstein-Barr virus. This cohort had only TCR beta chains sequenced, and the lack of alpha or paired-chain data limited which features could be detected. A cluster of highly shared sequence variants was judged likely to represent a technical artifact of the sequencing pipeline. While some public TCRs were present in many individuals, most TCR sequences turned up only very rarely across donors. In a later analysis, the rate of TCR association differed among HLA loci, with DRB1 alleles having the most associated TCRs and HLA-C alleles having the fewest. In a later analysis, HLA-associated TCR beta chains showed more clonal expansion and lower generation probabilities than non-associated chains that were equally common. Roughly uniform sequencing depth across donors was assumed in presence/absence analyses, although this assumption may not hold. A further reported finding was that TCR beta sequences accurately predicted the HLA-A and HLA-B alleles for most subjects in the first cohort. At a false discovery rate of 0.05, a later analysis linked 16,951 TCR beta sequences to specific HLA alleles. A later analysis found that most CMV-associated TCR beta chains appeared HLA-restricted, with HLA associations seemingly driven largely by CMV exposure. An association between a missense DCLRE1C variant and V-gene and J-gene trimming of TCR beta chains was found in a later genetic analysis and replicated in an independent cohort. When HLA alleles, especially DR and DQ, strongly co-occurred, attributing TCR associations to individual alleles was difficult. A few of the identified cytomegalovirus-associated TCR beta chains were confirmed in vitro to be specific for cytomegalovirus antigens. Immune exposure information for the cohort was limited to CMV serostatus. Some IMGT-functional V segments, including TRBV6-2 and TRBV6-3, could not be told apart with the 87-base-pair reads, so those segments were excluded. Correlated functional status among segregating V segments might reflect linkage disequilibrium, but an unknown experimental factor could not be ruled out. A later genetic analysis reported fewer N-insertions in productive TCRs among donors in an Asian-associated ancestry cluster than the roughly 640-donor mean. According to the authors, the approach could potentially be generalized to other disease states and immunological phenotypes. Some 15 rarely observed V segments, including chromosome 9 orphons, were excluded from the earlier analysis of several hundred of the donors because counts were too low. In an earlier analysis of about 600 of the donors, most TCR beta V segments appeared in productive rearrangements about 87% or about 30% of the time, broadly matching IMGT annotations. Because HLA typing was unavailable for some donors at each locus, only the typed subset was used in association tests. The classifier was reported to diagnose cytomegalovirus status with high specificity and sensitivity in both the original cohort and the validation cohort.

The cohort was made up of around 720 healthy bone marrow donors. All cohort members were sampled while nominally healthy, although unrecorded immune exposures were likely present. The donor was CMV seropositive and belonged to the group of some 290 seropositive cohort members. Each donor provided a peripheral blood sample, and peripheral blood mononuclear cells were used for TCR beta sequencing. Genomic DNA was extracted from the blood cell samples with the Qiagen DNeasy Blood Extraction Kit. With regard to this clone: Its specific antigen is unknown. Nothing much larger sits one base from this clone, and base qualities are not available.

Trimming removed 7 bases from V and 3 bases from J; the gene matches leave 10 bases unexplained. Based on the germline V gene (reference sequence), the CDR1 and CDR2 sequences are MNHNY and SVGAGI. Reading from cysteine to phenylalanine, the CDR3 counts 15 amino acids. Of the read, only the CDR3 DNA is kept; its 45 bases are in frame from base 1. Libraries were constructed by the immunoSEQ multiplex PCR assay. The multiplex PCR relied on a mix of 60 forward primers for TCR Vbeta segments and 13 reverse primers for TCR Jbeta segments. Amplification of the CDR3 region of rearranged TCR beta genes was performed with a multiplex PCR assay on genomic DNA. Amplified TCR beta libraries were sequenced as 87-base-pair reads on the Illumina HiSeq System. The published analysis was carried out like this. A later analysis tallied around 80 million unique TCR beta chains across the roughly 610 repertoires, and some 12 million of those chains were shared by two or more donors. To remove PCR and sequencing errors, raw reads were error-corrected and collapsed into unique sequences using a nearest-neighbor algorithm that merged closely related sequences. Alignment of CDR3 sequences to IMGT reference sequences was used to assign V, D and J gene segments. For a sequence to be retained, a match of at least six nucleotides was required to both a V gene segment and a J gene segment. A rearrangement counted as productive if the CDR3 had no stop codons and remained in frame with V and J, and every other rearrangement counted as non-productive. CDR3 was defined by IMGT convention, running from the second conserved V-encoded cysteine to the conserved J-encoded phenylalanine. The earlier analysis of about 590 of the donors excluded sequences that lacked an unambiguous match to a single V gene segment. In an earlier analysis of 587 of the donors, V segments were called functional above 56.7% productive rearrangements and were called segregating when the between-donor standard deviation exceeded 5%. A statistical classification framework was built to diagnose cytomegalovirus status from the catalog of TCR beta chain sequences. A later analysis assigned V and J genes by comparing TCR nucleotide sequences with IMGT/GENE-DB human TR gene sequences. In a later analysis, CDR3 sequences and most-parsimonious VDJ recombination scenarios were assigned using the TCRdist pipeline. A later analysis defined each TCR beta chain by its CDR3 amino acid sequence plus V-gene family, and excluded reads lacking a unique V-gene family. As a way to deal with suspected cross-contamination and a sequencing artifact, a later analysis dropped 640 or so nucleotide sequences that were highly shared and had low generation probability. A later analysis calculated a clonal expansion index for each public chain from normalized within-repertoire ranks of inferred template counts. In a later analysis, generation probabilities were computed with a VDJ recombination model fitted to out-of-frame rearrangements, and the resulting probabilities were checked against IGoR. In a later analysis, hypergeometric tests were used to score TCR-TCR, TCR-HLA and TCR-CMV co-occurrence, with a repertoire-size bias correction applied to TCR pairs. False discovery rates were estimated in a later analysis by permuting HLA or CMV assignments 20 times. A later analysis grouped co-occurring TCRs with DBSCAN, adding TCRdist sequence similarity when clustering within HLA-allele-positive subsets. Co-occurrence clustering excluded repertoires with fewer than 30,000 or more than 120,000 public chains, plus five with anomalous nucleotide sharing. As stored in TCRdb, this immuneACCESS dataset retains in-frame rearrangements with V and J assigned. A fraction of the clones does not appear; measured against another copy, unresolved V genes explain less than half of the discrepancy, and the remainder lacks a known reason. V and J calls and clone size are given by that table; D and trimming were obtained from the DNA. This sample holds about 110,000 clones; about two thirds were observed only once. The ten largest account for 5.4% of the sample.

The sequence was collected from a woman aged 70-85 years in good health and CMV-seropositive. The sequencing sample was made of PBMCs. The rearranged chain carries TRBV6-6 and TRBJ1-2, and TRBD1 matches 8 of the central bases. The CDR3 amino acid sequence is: CASIPDRGGDYGYTF. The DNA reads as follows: TGTGCCAGCATTCCCGACAGGGGAGGAGACTATGGCTACACCTTC.